A single sample gave rise to the 17 T cell receptor beta chains below, sequenced in a study of shared clonotypes between healthy human individuals. Clones were sequenced by immunoSEQ multiplex PCR, and TCRdb holds only the in-frame ones, with some missing. The data show 1 million to 1.2 million clones, around three quarters seen once. Sequencing used memory CD4+ T cells from PBMCs. Subset given: CD45RA-negative fraction. These receptors were collected from a man between 18 and 35 years old in good health. Some clones in this sample may be carry-over from other donors' samples.

This clone was recorded once. The same CDR3 is also encoded by other DNA sequences in this sample. The chain combines TRBV28 with TRBJ2-7; TRBD2 is a possible D gene (5 bases). Deletions cut 3 bases from V and 2 bases from J, with 8 bases between. Germline V CDR1 and CDR2: MDHEN, SYDVKM. The CDR3 totals 13 residues. The CDR3 DNA sequence: TGTGCCAGCAGTTTCCCCGGGACCTACGAGCAGTACTTC. The encoded protein is CASSFPGTYEQYF.

This clone was seen at least ten times. The J gene is TRBJ2-1, the V gene TRBV19, with 7 bases lining up with TRBD2. CDR3 length: 13 residues. Germline V lookup: CDR1 LNHDA, CDR2 SQIVND (reference sequence). V gave up 5 bases and J gave up 12 bases; unmatched junction bases: 10. CDR3 protein: CASSAGTKVSQFF. In nucleotides, the CDR3 is TGTGCCAGTAGTGCCGGGACTAAAGTTTCGCAGTTCTTC.

Turning to this clone: A far larger clone is one base from this, pointing to a likely read error. Other DNA sequences in this specimen translate into the identical CDR3. This chain links TRBV5-1 with TRBJ2-5; D is unclear. The J call could be wrong; TRBJ2-7 is a better fit for the DNA end. Germline assignment: CDR1 SGHRS and CDR2 YFSETQ. The CDR3 contains 11 residues. The CDR3 here is CASSSTYEQYF. DNA of the CDR3: TGCGCCAGCAGCTCCACCTACGAGCAGTACTTC.

The chain employs TRBV15 and TRBJ1-5; 8 nucleotides match TRBD1. Germline CDR1 LNHNV, CDR2 YYDKDF (reference sequence). V lost 1 base to trimming and J lost 6 bases; unmatched junction nucleotides: 8. The CDR3 loop spans 16 amino acids. The CDR3 nucleotides read TGTGCCACCAGCAGAGTGGCGGCAGGGGGCGGTCAGCCCCAGCATTTT. Its translation is CATSRVAAGGGQPQHF.

This clone was detected many times. This rearrangement joins TRBV5-1 to TRBJ2-3; no reliable D call. The V gene lost 4 bases and the J gene lost 0 bases, with 12 bases spanning the gap. The CDR3 extends over 15 amino acids. CDR1 is SGHRS and CDR2 is YFSETQ in the germline V gene. The CDR3: CASSLQSDSTDTQYF. The CDR3, as DNA: TGCGCCAGCAGCCTGCAATCGGACAGCACAGATACGCAGTATTTT.

In this sample, this clone turned up a few times. The chain employs TRBV7-8 and TRBJ2-3, with D tentatively TRBD2 (5 bases). Germline V gives CDR1 SGHVS, CDR2 FQNEAQ. With 1 base removed from V and 4 bases from J, the gap between germline ends came to 12 bases. There are 15 residues in the CDR3. Here the CDR3 reads CASSLGVGVADTQYF. CDR3 in DNA: TGTGCCAGCAGCTTAGGGGTGGGAGTGGCAGATACGCAGTATTTT.

This chain connects TRBV5-1 to TRBJ2-1, with 9 bases that match TRBD2. Germline V gene sequence: CDR1 SGHRS, CDR2 YFSETQ. This CDR3 comprises 16 residues. The trim removed 0 bases at V and 7 bases at J, leaving 8 bases unmatched. The CDR3 DNA is TGCGCCAGCAGCTTGGCCCTAGCGGGAACGATTAATGAGCAGTTCTTC. It translates to CASSLALAGTINEQFF.

This rearrangement joins TRBV5-1 to TRBJ2-2, with a tentative D call TRBD1 (5 bases). Between the trimmed V and J ends, which lost 5 bases and 2 bases, there was a span of 19 bases. There are 17 residues in the CDR3. The germline gives CDR1 SGHRS, CDR2 YFSETQ. DNA of the CDR3: TGCGCCAGCAGTGGCGCCCAGGGCTACCTAAACACCGGGGAGCTGTTTTTT. Amino acids: CASSGAQGYLNTGELFF.

The chain combines TRBV30 with TRBJ1-4; D possibly corresponds to TRBD1 (6 bases). The length of the CDR3 is 15 residues. Deletions cut 0 bases from V and 7 bases from J, with 15 bases between. From germline, CDR1 is GTSNPN and CDR2 SVGIG (reference sequence). CDR3 coding DNA: TGTGCCTGGAGTGTACTGGGGGGCTTTGGTGAAAAACTGTTTTTT. Protein sequence: CAWSVLGGFGEKLFF.

The chain is built from TRBV5-6 and TRBJ2-7; D might be TRBD1 (5 bases). The V and J ends lost 1 base and 7 bases respectively, with 15 bases between them. The CDR3 has 14 residues. The germline CDR1 and CDR2 sequences are SGHDT and YYEEEE. The CDR3 coding sequence is TGTGCCAGCAGCTTGTCGCAGGGTAAGGGGGAGCAGTACTTC. This sequence encodes CASSLSQGKGEQYF.

V and J are TRBV7-2 and TRBJ2-1; D tentatively fits TRBD1 or TRBD2 (5 bases each). Deletions cut 8 bases from V and 10 bases from J, with 18 bases between. The CDR3 contains 13 residues. Germline-derived CDR1 and CDR2 are SGHTA and FQGNSA. The CDR3 coding sequence is TGTGCCAGCGGTCCGCCGGGGCATCGGGAGCAGTTCTTC. It encodes CASGPPGHREQFF.

J is TRBJ1-2 and V is TRBV7-9, with TRBD1 matching 7 bases. Unmatched junction bases numbered 7, after V lost 3 bases and J lost 3 bases. Looked up from germline, CDR1 is SEHNR and CDR2 is FQNEAQ (reference sequence). This CDR3 comprises 15 residues. The CDR3 loop reads CASSFSGTEDYGYTF. The DNA for the CDR3 is TGTGCCAGCAGCTTCTCCGGGACAGAGGACTATGGCTACACCTTC.

The chain recombines TRBV5-6 with TRBJ2-3, with TRBD2 matching 7 bases. Trimming at V came to 4 bases and at J to 4 bases, leaving 15 bases not matched to a gene. The CDR3 covers 17 residues. CDR1 is SGHDT, CDR2 YYEEEE, per germline. The CDR3 reads CASSALGGLSVADTQYF. The CDR3 DNA sequence: TGTGCCAGCAGCGCATTGGGAGGGCTGTCGGTCGCAGATACGCAGTATTTT.

The chain carries TRBV2 and TRBJ2-2; D call uncertain. The V end lost 6 bases, the J end lost 8 bases, and 10 bases lay between the germline ends. From germline, CDR1 is SNHLY and CDR2 FYNNEI. The CDR3 is made up of 12 amino acids. Here the CDR3 DNA reads TGTGCCAGCAGGGCCTTCGGTGGGGAGCTGTTTTTT. Its translation is CASRAFGGELFF.

V and J are TRBV7-2 and TRBJ2-5, with TRBD2 matching 14 bases. CDR3 length equals 16 residues. Losses at the gene ends were 3 bases for V and 4 bases for J; bases not matched to a gene: 4. The germline gives CDR1 SGHTA, CDR2 FQGNSA. The CDR3 DNA follows: TGTGCCAGCAGCTTTACGGGACTAGCGGGAGTAGAGACCCAGTACTTC. Amino acid sequence: CASSFTGLAGVETQYF.

The J gene is TRBJ1-2, the V gene TRBV2, with D possibly being TRBD1 (5 bases). From germline, CDR1 is SNHLY and CDR2 FYNNEI. CDR3 size: 12 residues. Trimming removed 6 bases at V and 0 bases at J, with 5 bases between. The CDR3 nucleotides are TGTGCCAGCAGGGGACCTAACTATGGCTACACCTTC. Translated, it gives CASRGPNYGYTF.

The gene calls are TRBV5-1 and TRBJ2-5; D not certain. The CDR3 loop spans 14 amino acids. The V gene's germline CDR1 is SGHRS and CDR2 YFSETQ. Trimming removed 3 bases from V and 4 bases from J, with 13 bases in between. For the CDR3, the DNA is TGCGCCAGCAGCTCGTTCGAAGGTCCAGAGACCCAGTACTTC. This codes for CASSSFEGPETQYF. Filled out from reference TRBV5-1 and TRBJ2-5, the complete variable domain reads KAGVTQTPRYLIKTRGQQVTLSCSPISGHRSVSWYQQTPGQGLQFLFEYFSETQRNKGNFPGRFSGRQFSNSRSEMNVSTLELGDSALYLCASSSFEGPETQYFGPGTRLLVL.